Listed here are 11 T cell receptor beta chains from one sample, sequenced in a study of OX40 agonist ivuxolimab in advanced cancers. Sequenced by immunoSEQ multiplex PCR; TCRdb stores in-frame clones only, minus some. The table has 53,000 or so clones, around 84% seen once. The material was CD4+ or CD8+ T cells sorted from blood, obtained in a trial of the OX40 agonist ivuxolimab. The receptor set was obtained from an adult with an advanced solid tumor such as melanoma, head and neck, liver or kidney cancer.

The chain has TRBV11-2 and TRBJ1-1; D is uncertain. Germline CDR1 and CDR2: SGHAT and FQNNGV. This CDR3 is built from 13 residues. V was trimmed by 4 bases and J by 4 bases, leaving 10 bases between them. The CDR3: CASSSLRSTEAFF. For the CDR3, the DNA is TGTGCCAGCAGCTCCCTCCGGAGCACTGAAGCTTTCTTT.

The V gene is TRBV4-1, the J gene TRBJ2-2, with D possibly TRBD1 on 5 matching bases. CDR1 and CDR2 from the germline V gene are MGHRA and YSYEKL. The V gene lost 3 bases and the J gene lost 2 bases, with 10 bases spanning the gap. CDR3 length: 15 residues. The CDR3 DNA sequence: TGCGCCAGCAGCCAGGGGCTGAGAAACACCGGGGAGCTGTTTTTT. Protein sequence: CASSQGLRNTGELFF.

This chain links TRBV6-1 with TRBJ2-7, with D possibly being TRBD1 (6 bases). Germline values: CDR1 MNHNS, CDR2 SASEGT. This CDR3 comprises 14 residues. V was cut by 3 bases and J by 4 bases, with 13 bases left in between. The CDR3 DNA sequence: TGTGCCAGCAGTGATACAGGGCAGGGGTACGAGCAGTACTTC. It specifies CASSDTGQGYEQYF.

The J gene is TRBJ1-5, the V gene TRBV25-1; D gene unclear. The V and J ends lost 3 bases and 3 bases respectively, with 9 bases between them. The CDR3 has 14 residues. Germline V gene data show CDR1 as MGHDK and CDR2 as SYGVNS. CDR3 nucleotides: TGTGCCAGCAGTGAGCCTGGAGTCAATCAGCCCCAGCATTTT. Protein: CASSEPGVNQPQHF.

The rearrangement uses TRBV6-6 and TRBJ1-2, with D perhaps TRBD1 (6 bases). CDR1 and CDR2 (germline): MNHNY, SVGAGI (reference sequence). CDR3 size: 13 residues. With 5 bases removed from V and 8 bases from J, the gap between germline ends came to 15 bases. CDR3 coding DNA: TGTGCCAGCAGTACCGGGACACGTAGGGGCTACACCTTC. It is translated as CASSTGTRRGYTF.

A remark on this clone: At one end the junction does not follow the germline gene, possibly because of a read error. The chain is built from TRBV7-7 and TRBJ2-1; 9 bases align to TRBD2. Germline V CDR1 and CDR2: SSHAT, FNYEAQ (reference sequence). CDR3 length: 16 residues. CDR3 sequence (DNA): TGTGCTAGCAGCCCAATAGCGGGAGAGGGAACAAGTGAGCAGTTCTTC. Protein: CASSPIAGEGTSEQFF.

The V and J genes are TRBV10-3 and TRBJ2-5; no definite D call. The CDR3 totals 14 residues. CDR1 and CDR2 (germline): ENHRY, SYGVKD. Between the trimmed V and J ends, which lost 6 bases and 5 bases, there was a span of 16 bases. The CDR3 here is CAIRPGDLVETQYF. For the CDR3, the DNA is TGTGCCATCAGGCCTGGCGACTTGGTGGAGACCCAGTACTTC.

The chain has TRBV6-1 and TRBJ1-1; the D gene is possibly TRBD1 (5 bases). With 6 bases removed from V and 5 bases from J, the gap between germline ends came to 19 bases. The CDR3 extends over 15 amino acids. The V gene's germline CDR1 is MNHNS and CDR2 SASEGT. The CDR3 sequence is CASSGGRGSGTEAFF. The DNA of the CDR3 is TGTGCCAGCAGCGGGGGACGGGGCAGCGGGACTGAAGCTTTCTTT.

V gene TRBV11-3 combines with J gene TRBJ2-2; tentative D call: TRBD2 (5 bases). The germline gives CDR1 SGHNT, CDR2 YENEEA. Deletions cut 2 bases from V and 2 bases from J, with 9 bases between. There are 15 residues in the CDR3. The CDR3 nucleotides are TGTGCCAGCAGCTTACGAGGGTTCAACACCGGGGAGCTGTTTTTT. Amino acid sequence: CASSLRGFNTGELFF.

The chain combines TRBV10-2 with TRBJ2-3; 10 bases line up with TRBD2. The CDR3 has 19 residues. Germline CDR1 reads WSHSY; CDR2 reads SAAADI. V dropped 2 bases and J dropped 0; count of bases not matched to a gene: 11. CDR3 in amino acids: CASSETSGNWLASTDTQYF. CDR3 nucleotides: TGCGCCAGCAGTGAGACTAGCGGGAATTGGCTGGCAAGCACAGATACGCAGTATTTT.

The chain combines TRBV18 with TRBJ2-1; 13 nucleotides align to TRBD2. The V segment lost 3 bases and the J segment 7 bases; nucleotides outside the gene matches: 0. Germline loops: CDR1 KGHSH, CDR2 LQKENI. This CDR3 spans 14 amino acids. Written as DNA, the CDR3 is TGTGCCAGCTCACCGGGACTAGCGGGGAATGAGCAGTTCTTC. Its protein product is CASSPGLAGNEQFF.